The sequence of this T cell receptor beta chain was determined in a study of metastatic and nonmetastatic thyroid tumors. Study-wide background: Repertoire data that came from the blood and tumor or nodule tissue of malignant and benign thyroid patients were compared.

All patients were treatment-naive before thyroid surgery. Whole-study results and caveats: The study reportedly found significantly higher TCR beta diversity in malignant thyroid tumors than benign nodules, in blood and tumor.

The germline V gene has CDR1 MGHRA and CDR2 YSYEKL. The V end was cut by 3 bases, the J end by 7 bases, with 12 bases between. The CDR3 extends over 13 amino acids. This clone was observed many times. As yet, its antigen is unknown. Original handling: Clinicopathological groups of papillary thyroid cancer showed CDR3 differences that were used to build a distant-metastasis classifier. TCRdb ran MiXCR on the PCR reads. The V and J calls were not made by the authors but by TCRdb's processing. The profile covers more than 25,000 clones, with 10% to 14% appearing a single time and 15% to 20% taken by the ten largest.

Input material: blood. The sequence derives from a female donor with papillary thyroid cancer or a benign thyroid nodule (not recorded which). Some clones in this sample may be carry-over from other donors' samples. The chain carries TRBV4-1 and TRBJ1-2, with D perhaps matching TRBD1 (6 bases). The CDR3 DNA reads TGCGCCAGCAGCCAGCCTACAGGGTTTGGCTACACCTTC. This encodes CASSQPTGFGYTF.